The clone carrying this TCR beta chain was seen at least ten times. What it binds is not known. A single record per CDR3 protein comes from TCRdb applying MiXCR to the 5' RACE reads. The profile covers about 890,000 distinct CDR3 sequences, with around 12% appearing a single time and 1.5% to 2% taken by the ten largest. These data belong to a study of identical twins. Study results and caveats: Weaker excess twin sharing was seen among beta out-of-frame sequences. Its conclusions, products of cross-sectional statistical analysis, did not come from following the same donors. Zero-insertion findings could be partly confounded by invariant cells (MAIT and iNKT cells).

The CDR3 has 16 amino acids. Trimming cost V 0 bases and J 5 bases; bases outside gene matches: 7. CDR1 and CDR2 from the germline V gene are SGHRS and YFSETQ. These same records also appear under a second study, on yellow fever vaccine responses in identical twins. That source notes: Twins reportedly showed a vaccine T cell response that seemed partly convergent and partly personalized.

The sample comprised PBMCs. This clonotype was obtained from a woman between 18 and 30 years old in good health. The chain combines TRBV5-1 with TRBJ2-5, with 10 bases matching TRBD1. CDR3 in amino acids: CASSLATTGGRETQYF. The CDR3 DNA reads as TGCGCCAGCAGCTTGGCCACGACAGGGGGCAGGGAGACCCAGTACTTC.